Listed below are T cell receptor beta chains from one sample, sequenced in a study of T cell clonotyping in hematopoietic cell transplantation. The assay was immunoSEQ multiplex PCR, and TCRdb's table has in-frame clones only and misses some. Of around 37,000 clones in the sample, roughly 85% were seen once. Sequences were derived from peripheral blood mononuclear cells, sampled before stem cell transplant. The receptors here all came from a man between 60 and 75 years old with acute myeloid leukemia. Some clones in this sample may be carry-over from other donors' samples. Both conserved end residues are part of each CDR3. A D gene is named only where the DNA matches it firmly. Clone size is shown for a subset of rows, as once, few, many or a class of expanded clone.

D gene	CDR3 length	clone size	V gene	J gene	CDR3 protein	CDR3 DNA
-	15	medium-sized	TRBV19	TRBJ1-5	CASSIFPGTNQPQHF	TGTGCCAGTAGTATATTTCCAGGGACAAATCAGCCCCAGCATTTT
-	13	-	TRBV14	TRBJ1-1	CASSRDRNTEAFF	TGTGCCAGCAGCCGCGACCGGAACACTGAAGCTTTCTTT
-	11	-	TRBV19	TRBJ1-2	CASKGGKVYTF	TGTGCCAGTAAGGGGGGTAAGGTCTACACCTTC
-	13	-	TRBV9	TRBJ2-7	CASSVGGGWEQYF	TGTGCCAGCAGCGTAGGCGGGGGCTGGGAGCAGTACTTC
-	14	-	TRBV28	TRBJ1-2	CASSLRARSRGYTF	TGTGCCAGCAGTTTGCGGGCCAGGTCTCGCGGCTACACCTTC
-	14	-	TRBV27	TRBJ1-4	CASSYRSTNEKLFF	TGTGCCAGCAGTTACAGGTCAACTAATGAAAAACTGTTTTTT
-	11	few	TRBV7-8	TRBJ2-7	CASSLVLEQYF	TGTGCCAGCAGCTTAGTGCTCGAGCAGTACTTC
-	17	-	TRBV5-1	TRBJ2-7	CASRLGQYFIPQGEQYF	TGCGCCAGCAGACTCGGACAGTACTTTATTCCCCAGGGCGAGCAGTACTTC
-	11	-	TRBV28	TRBJ2-3	CASSLGYTQYF	TGTGCCAGCAGTCTGGGATATACGCAGTATTTT
TRBD2	18	-	TRBV5-1	TRBJ2-1	CASSSSQTGTSVYNEQFF	TGCGCCAGCAGCTCTAGCCAGACCGGGACTAGCGTATACAATGAGCAGTTCTTC
-	15	-	TRBV4-3	TRBJ1-5	CASSQDLGDNQPQHF	TGCGCCAGCAGCCAAGATCTGGGTGACAATCAGCCCCAGCATTTT
TRBD1	17	-	TRBV28	TRBJ1-5	CASSSWTGGYSRQPQHF	TGTGCCAGCAGTTCCTGGACAGGGGGTTATTCGAGGCAGCCCCAGCATTTT
-	15	-	TRBV13	TRBJ2-2	CASSSGVLDPGELFF	TGTGCCAGCAGCTCGGGGGTTTTGGACCCCGGGGAGCTGTTTTTT
TRBD1	15	-	TRBV27	TRBJ1-4	CASSPRQGDNEKLFF	TGTGCCAGCAGTCCCCGACAGGGGGACAATGAAAAACTGTTTTTT
-	14	once	TRBV6-6	TRBJ1-5	CASSPPRVDQPQHF	TGTGCCAGCAGTCCCCCCCGGGTCGATCAGCCCCAGCATTTT
-	15	-	TRBV19	TRBJ1-1	CATRVDTRMNTEAFF	TGTGCCACACGGGTGGACACCAGGATGAACACTGAAGCTTTCTTT
-	17	-	TRBV7-7	TRBJ1-5	CASSFSGRKVGHQPQHF	TGTGCCAGCAGCTTTTCGGGTCGGAAGGTAGGACACCAGCCCCAGCATTTT
-	13	-	TRBV29-1	TRBJ1-2	CSVDRGRYYGYTF	TGCAGCGTTGACAGGGGAAGGTACTATGGCTACACCTTC
TRBD1	15	-	TRBV27	TRBJ1-1	CASKTGSRGNTEAFF	TGTGCCAGCAAGACAGGGAGCAGGGGGAACACTGAAGCTTTCTTT
-	13	-	TRBV11-3	TRBJ2-2	CASSSEGTGELFF	TGTGCCAGCAGCTCGGAAGGCACCGGGGAGCTGTTTTTT
-	19	-	TRBV9	TRBJ2-6	CASSANTGTESSGANVLTF	TGTGCCAGCAGCGCCAACACCGGGACGGAGAGCTCTGGGGCCAACGTCCTGACTTTC
TRBD1	15	few	TRBV10-3	TRBJ1-1	CAISLTGTGPSEAFF	TGTGCCATCAGCCTAACCGGGACAGGGCCGTCTGAAGCTTTCTTT
-	15	-	TRBV7-3	TRBJ1-2	CASSSSFPRGHGYTF	TGTGCCAGCAGTTCCTCCTTCCCCCGGGGCCATGGCTACACCTTC
-	14	-	TRBV2	TRBJ2-7	CASSEGQETYEQYF	TGTGCCAGCAGTGAAGGGCAGGAGACCTACGAGCAGTACTTC
TRBD2	15	-	TRBV2	TRBJ2-1	CASRAASGGADEQFF	TGTGCCAGCAGGGCAGCTAGCGGGGGGGCCGATGAGCAGTTCTTC
-	14	-	TRBV10-2	TRBJ2-3	CASKTGASTDTQYF	TGCGCCAGCAAAACGGGGGCGAGCACAGATACGCAGTATTTT
-	13	-	TRBV7-2	TRBJ2-1	CASSRGQFNEQFF	TGTGCCAGCAGCCGAGGACAGTTTAATGAGCAGTTCTTC
-	16	few	TRBV7-6	TRBJ1-5	CASSLAGGHSNQPQHF	TGTGCCAGCAGCTTAGCCGGAGGGCATAGCAATCAGCCCCAGCATTTT
-	12	-	TRBV5-1	TRBJ1-2	CASSFQNYGYTF	TGCGCCAGCAGCTTCCAGAACTATGGCTACACCTTC
-	16	-	TRBV7-2	TRBJ2-7	CASSDSSGTYSYEQYF	TGTGCCAGCAGCGATTCCTCGGGGACCTACTCCTACGAGCAGTACTTC
-	18	-	TRBV4-2	TRBJ2-7	CASSQGSLGWGDLYEQYF	TGTGCCAGCAGCCAAGGCTCCTTAGGGTGGGGGGACCTCTACGAGCAGTACTTC
-	15	-	TRBV4-3	TRBJ1-6	CASRAVSSYNSPLHF	TGCGCCAGCAGAGCCGTTAGCTCCTATAATTCACCCCTCCACTTT
-	14	once	TRBV2	TRBJ1-4	CASSVGGGNEKLFF	TGTGCCAGCAGTGTTGGGGGGGGAAATGAAAAACTGTTTTTT
-	13	once	TRBV19	TRBJ1-1	CASSRRQNTEAFF	TGTGCCAGTAGTAGAAGACAGAACACTGAAGCTTTCTTT
TRBD2	14	-	TRBV19	TRBJ2-2	CASSGTRDTGELFF	TGTGCCAGTAGTGGGACTAGAGACACCGGGGAGCTGTTTTTT
-	12	-	TRBV28	TRBJ1-2	CASIGTGYVRTF	TGTGCCAGCATCGGCACAGGGTATGTTAGGACCTTC
-	13	-	TRBV5-1	TRBJ2-1	CASSLDVLNEQFF	TGCGCCAGCAGCTTGGACGTGTTGAATGAGCAGTTCTTC